The rows below give T cell receptor beta chains drawn from one sample of a study of CD8 T cells in ankylosing spondylitis. TCRdb independently ran MiXCR on the 5' RACE reads; one entry per CDR3 protein. Among about 460,000 distinct CDR3 sequences listed, approximately 5.3% were seen once. What was sequenced was blood, either unsorted or a sorted T cell fraction (not recorded which). The source of these receptors is a male donor with ankylosing spondylitis. Both conserved end residues are part of each CDR3. Each record gives: D gene, clone size, J gene, V gene, CDR3 protein, CDR3 DNA. D genes are given only for firm matches. Rows may omit the clone size; those that give it use once, few, many or a size class.

.	many	TRBJ2-1	TRBV27	CASSLKSGTRNEQFF	TGTGCCAGCAGTTTAAAAAGCGGGACAAGGAATGAGCAGTTCTTC
.	many	TRBJ1-2	TRBV7-2	CASSPKIGTGTYYGYTF	TGTGCCAGCAGCCCGAAAATTGGAACAGGGACCTACTATGGCTACACCTTC
TRBD1	many	TRBJ2-7	TRBV6-5	CASSFSLAEDRVYEQYF	TGTGCCAGCAGTTTTTCCTTAGCCGAGGACAGGGTCTACGAGCAGTACTTC
.	many	TRBJ1-4	TRBV20-1	CSASGGNEEKLFF	TGCAGTGCTAGTGGAGGGAATGAGGAAAAACTGTTTTTT
TRBD1	many	TRBJ2-7	TRBV7-6	CASSRDRGQTEQYF	TGTGCCAGCAGCAGAGACAGGGGGCAGACCGAGCAGTACTTC
.	.	TRBJ2-7	TRBV27	CASSLTTSYEQYF	TGTGCCAGCAGTTTGACTACCAGCTACGAGCAGTACTTC
TRBD1	many	TRBJ2-7	TRBV7-8	CASSHGTGGSRYEQYF	TGTGCCAGCAGCCATGGGACAGGCGGCAGTCGGTACGAGCAGTACTTC
TRBD1	many	TRBJ1-1	TRBV6-5	CASSFRDRGLSEAFF	TGTGCCAGCAGTTTCCGGGACAGGGGGCTCTCTGAAGCTTTCTTT
.	many	TRBJ2-3	TRBV27	CASRDYTDTQYF	TGTGCCAGCAGGGACTACACAGATACGCAGTATTTT
.	many	TRBJ2-1	TRBV29-1	CSLGGSYNEQFF	TGCAGCCTAGGGGGGTCCTACAATGAGCAGTTCTTC
TRBD2	many	TRBJ2-5	TRBV7-8	CASSPQSGGFETQYF	TGTGCCAGCAGCCCCCAAAGCGGGGGGTTTGAGACCCAGTACTTC
TRBD2	many	TRBJ2-1	TRBV10-3	CAISRTSGNYNEQFF	TGTGCCATCAGTCGGACTAGCGGGAACTACAATGAGCAGTTCTTC
TRBD2	many	TRBJ2-2	TRBV4-3	CASSQEGGGPGMNTGELFF	TGCGCCAGCAGCCAAGAAGGCGGGGGGCCGGGTATGAACACCGGGGAGCTGTTTTTT
.	.	TRBJ2-1	TRBV6-1	CASSPQDPYNEQFF	TGTGCCAGCAGTCCCCAGGATCCTTACAATGAGCAGTTCTTC
.	many	TRBJ2-7	TRBV28	CASSPTNRDEQYF	TGTGCCAGCAGTCCCACTAACAGGGACGAGCAGTACTTC
TRBD2	many	TRBJ2-2	TRBV15	CATSRDLGLAISGELFF	TGTGCCACCAGCAGAGATCTTGGACTAGCGATCTCCGGGGAGCTGTTTTTT
TRBD1	many	TRBJ2-3	TRBV20-1	CSARQGLSTDTQYF	TGCAGTGCTCGACAGGGGTTGAGCACAGATACGCAGTATTTT
.	many	TRBJ2-1	TRBV7-2	CASSFTPSSYNEQFF	TGTGCCAGCAGCTTTACCCCAAGCTCCTACAATGAGCAGTTCTTC
.	many	TRBJ2-6	TRBV7-9	CASSFGTGANVLTF	TGTGCCAGCAGCTTTGGGACTGGGGCCAACGTCCTGACTTTC
TRBD2	.	TRBJ2-1	TRBV11-1	CASSTTGGGALSYNEQFF	TGTGCCAGCAGCACTACTGGCGGGGGGGCCCTGTCCTACAATGAGCAGTTCTTC
TRBD2	few	TRBJ2-5	TRBV15	CATSRAIQRGQETQYF	TGTGCCACCAGCAGAGCCATCCAGCGGGGGCAAGAGACCCAGTACTTC
.	.	TRBJ1-1	TRBV2	CASSEARYTEAFF	TGTGCCAGCAGTGAAGCCAGGTACACTGAAGCTTTCTTT
TRBD1	many	TRBJ2-7	TRBV4-3	CASSQDAQGASYEQYF	TGCGCCAGCAGCCAAGATGCGCAGGGGGCATCCTACGAGCAGTACTTC
.	many	TRBJ1-3	TRBV6-2/TRBV6-3	CASRSASGNTIYF	TGTGCCAGCAGATCAGCCTCTGGAAACACCATATATTTT
TRBD1	many	TRBJ1-2	TRBV4-2	CASSPTTGYIGYTF	TGTGCCAGCAGCCCAACGACAGGGTATATTGGCTACACCTTC
.	.	TRBJ1-1	TRBV5-1	CASSHADFGTEAFF	TGCGCCAGCAGCCACGCGGACTTTGGCACTGAAGCTTTCTTT